One and the same sample provided the 27 T cell receptor beta chains below, sequenced in a study of T cell responses to AZD1222 COVID-19 vaccine. Clones were sequenced by immunoSEQ multiplex PCR, and TCRdb holds only the in-frame ones, with some missing. The table shows 150,000 to 200,000 clones, with 90% to 95% occurring only once. The material was peripheral blood, obtained 28 days after the second AZD1222 dose. Receptors were obtained from an adult who received the AZD1222 COVID-19 vaccine.

The chain carries TRBV6-5 and TRBJ1-3, with D unresolved. V lost 0 bases and J 2 bases, leaving 11 bases between the germline ends. Per the germline V gene, CDR1 is MNHEY and CDR2 is SVGAGI. The CDR3 contains 16 residues. The CDR3 DNA is TGTGCCAGCAGTTACTCGCCCCGGTATCCTGGAAACACCATATATTTT. Its translation: CASSYSPRYPGNTIYF.

The chain combines TRBV12-5 with TRBJ2-7; 10 nucleotides match TRBD1. The trim removed 3 bases at V and 11 bases at J, leaving 10 bases unmatched. CDR3 size: 14 residues. Germline-derived CDR1 and CDR2 are LGHNT and FRNRAP. In DNA form, the CDR3 reads TGTGCTAGTGGTTTTCACGGGACAGGGGTTGAGAAGTACTTC. This sequence encodes CASGFHGTGVEKYF. The whole variable domain, remainder taken from reference TRBV12-5 and TRBJ2-7, is DARVTQTPRHKVTEMGQEVTMRCQPILGHNTVFWYRQTMMQGLELLAYFRNRAPLDDSGMPKDRFSAEMPDATLATLKIQPSEPRDSAVYFCASGFHGTGVEKYFGPGTRLTVT.

The chain couples TRBV9 to TRBJ2-5, with D unclear. The CDR3 spans 14 residues. V was shortened by 2 bases and J by 5 bases, with 13 bases between the two germline ends. The germline CDR1 and CDR2 sequences are SGDLS and YYNGEE. The CDR3 reads CASSVGPARETQYF. The CDR3 DNA is TGTGCCAGCAGCGTGGGTCCTGCTCGGGAGACCCAGTACTTC.

Turning to this clone: Mismatch with germline at one junction end may stem from a read error. This chain connects TRBV7-7 to TRBJ2-3; 10 nucleotides agree with TRBD2. Germline V gives CDR1 SSHAT, CDR2 FNYEAQ (reference sequence). The CDR3 length is 15 residues. The CDR3 DNA is TGTGCTAGCAGCCCTAGCGGGGGCCACACAGATACGCAGTATTTT. This gives the protein CASSPSGGHTDTQYF.

The V and J genes are TRBV2 and TRBJ1-1; D unresolved. The V end lost 6 bases, the J end lost 5 bases, and 16 bases lay between the germline ends. Germline CDR1 SNHLY, CDR2 FYNNEI. The CDR3 totals 14 residues. CDR3 nucleotide sequence: TGTGCCAGCAGAGGTGTCCGGGGAAAAACTGAAGCTTTCTTT. This translates into CASRGVRGKTEAFF. The full variable domain, in which reference TRBV2 and TRBJ1-1 provide the parts outside the CDR3, is EPEVTQTPSHQVTQMGQEVILRCVPISNHLYFYWYRQILGQKVEFLVSFYNNEISEKSEIFDDQFSVERPDGSNFTLKIRSTKLEDSAMYFCASRGVRGKTEAFFGQGTRLTVV.

V usage is TRBV3-1 (or the pseudogene TRBV3-2) and J usage is TRBJ2-3, with D maybe TRBD2 (7 bases). The V end was cut by 5 bases, the J end by 0 bases, with 15 bases between. CDR3 length: 16 amino acids. The germline CDR1 and CDR2 sequences are LGHDT and YNNKEL (reference sequence). The CDR3 nucleotides are TGTGCCAGCAGCTCCGGGGGGCCCATTAGCACAGATACGCAGTATTTT. Amino acid sequence: CASSSGGPISTDTQYF.

The V gene is TRBV15, the J gene TRBJ2-1; TRBD1 might be the D (5 bases). CDR1 is LNHNV, CDR2 YYDKDF, per germline (reference sequence). The ends were cut back, 6 bases at V and 8 bases at J, with 17 bases in the middle. This CDR3 has 14 residues. The CDR3 here is CATSNAGPSDEQFF. As DNA, the CDR3 is TGTGCCACCAGTAACGCAGGGCCGTCCGATGAGCAGTTCTTC. Combining the CDR3 with reference TRBV15 and TRBJ2-1 gives the whole variable domain DAMVIQNPRYQVTQFGKPVTLSCSQTLNHNVMYWYQQKSSQAPKLLFHYYDKDFNNEADTPDNFQSRRPNTSFCFLDIRSPGLGDTAMYLCATSNAGPSDEQFFGPGTRLTVL.

The chain joins TRBV6-6 to TRBJ1-3; 10 bases are a match to TRBD1. J gave up 4 bases and V 5 bases, and 14 bases lay outside the gene matches. This CDR3 is built from 18 residues. Looked up from germline, CDR1 is MNHNY and CDR2 is SVGAGI (reference sequence). In nucleotides, the CDR3 is TGTGCCAGCAGTCCGTTGACAGGGGGCGCAAGAGGGGGAAACACCATATATTTT. Amino acids: CASSPLTGGARGGNTIYF.

The chain recombines TRBV18 with TRBJ1-5, with unresolved D. The CDR3 is 15 residues long. Per the germline V gene, CDR1 is KGHSH and CDR2 is LQKENI. V gave up 4 bases and J gave up 0 bases, with 10 bases separating them. The CDR3 DNA reads as TGTGCCAGCTCACTTCGTAGTAGTAGCAATCAGCCCCAGCATTTT. Its protein product is CASSLRSSSNQPQHF.

V usage is TRBV3-1 (or the pseudogene TRBV3-2) and J usage is TRBJ1-2, with unresolved D. V lost 3 bases to trimming and J lost 8 bases, with 13 bases between them. CDR1 is LGHDT, CDR2 YNNKEL, per germline (reference sequence). CDR3 length: 13 amino acids. The DNA of the CDR3 is TGTGCCAGCAGCCAGAGGGTATCGGACGGCTACACCTTC. The encoded protein is CASSQRVSDGYTF.

J is TRBJ2-4 and V is TRBV9, with D unclear. The V end was cut by 4 bases, the J end by 0 bases, with 14 bases between. Germline V gives CDR1 SGDLS, CDR2 YYNGEE. This CDR3 region has 16 residues. CDR3 DNA sequence: TGTGCCAGCAGCAGCGCCCATCCATTAGCCAAAAACATTCAGTACTTC. Its protein is CASSSAHPLAKNIQYF.

V and J are TRBV15 and TRBJ1-1, with D unclear. Germline V lookup: CDR1 LNHNV, CDR2 YYDKDF (reference sequence). CDR3 length: 12 residues. V was pared by 0 bases and J by 10 bases, with 9 bases between. The CDR3 spells CATSREGLVAFF. CDR3 nucleotide sequence: TGTGCCACCAGCAGAGAAGGGTTAGTAGCTTTCTTT.

The CDR3 loop is CASSPLLGGLNEQFF. In DNA, the CDR3 is TGCGCCAGCAGTCCGCTGCTGGGGGGCCTCAATGAGCAGTTCTTC. This chain joins TRBV10-1 and TRBJ2-1, with D possibly being TRBD1 or TRBD2 (6 bases each). The germline V gene has CDR1 WNHNN and CDR2 SYGVQD (reference sequence). Trimming removed 5 bases at V and 6 bases at J, with 17 bases between. The CDR3 sequence is 15 residues long.

The chain employs TRBV3-1 (or the pseudogene TRBV3-2) and TRBJ1-3, with D unresolved. Trimming cost V 0 bases and J 2 bases, with 11 bases left between them. There are 16 residues in the CDR3. Germline V CDR1 and CDR2: LGHDT, YNNKEL (reference sequence). The CDR3 sequence: CASSQEPLSTGNTIYF. As DNA, the CDR3 is TGTGCCAGCAGCCAAGAACCTCTGTCCACTGGAAACACCATATATTTT.

The chain's CDR3 is CASNEQGMDQPQHF. CDR3 nucleotides: TGTGCCAGCAACGAACAGGGTATGGATCAGCCCCAGCATTTT. The chain combines TRBV2 with TRBJ1-5, with D possibly TRBD1 on 6 matching bases. From germline, CDR1 is SNHLY and CDR2 FYNNEI. The length of the CDR3 is 14 residues. Trimming removed 7 bases at V and 5 bases at J, with 15 bases between. Full variable domain (remainder filled in from reference TRBV2 and TRBJ1-5): EPEVTQTPSHQVTQMGQEVILRCVPISNHLYFYWYRQILGQKVEFLVSFYNNEISEKSEIFDDQFSVERPDGSNFTLKIRSTKLEDSAMYFCASNEQGMDQPQHFGDGTRLSIL.

This rearrangement joins TRBV7-2 to TRBJ1-5; 7 nucleotides match TRBD1. Trimming at V came to 4 bases and at J to 5 bases, leaving 14 bases not matched to a gene. The CDR3 has 17 amino acids. The germline V gene has CDR1 SGHTA and CDR2 FQGNSA. CDR3 sequence reads: CASSSTGIPTSDQPQHF. Written as DNA, the CDR3 is TGTGCCAGCAGCTCGACAGGGATCCCTACCTCTGATCAGCCCCAGCATTTT.

The DNA for the CDR3 is TGTGCCAGCTCACCTCCCGGGACAGCGAGTAATTCACCCCTCCACTTT. This gives the protein CASSPPGTASNSPLHF. The chain couples TRBV18 to TRBJ1-6; 7 nucleotides match TRBD1. Per germline, CDR1 KGHSH and CDR2 LQKENI. With 3 bases clipped from V and 6 bases from J, the junction kept 8 bases outside the gene matches. The CDR3 extends over 16 amino acids.

This clone has just one count. The chain joins TRBV5-6 to TRBJ1-2; no clear D gene. V was pared by 3 bases and J by 10 bases, with 13 bases between. The CDR3 is 12 amino acids. Germline V gene lookup returns CDR1 SGHDT and CDR2 YYEEEE. The CDR3 DNA is TGTGCCAGCAGCTCGGACTCCTTAGTCTACACCTTC. It codes for CASSSDSLVYTF.

This chain uses TRBV6-5 with TRBJ1-6; 7 positions agree with TRBD1. There are 15 residues in the CDR3. Germline V CDR1 and CDR2: MNHEY, SVGAGI. V dropped 7 bases and J dropped 9; count of bases not matched to a gene: 12. The CDR3 nucleotides read TGTGCCAGCACCCTGAGAGGGGACAGCCTTTCACCCCTCCACTTT. Its protein product is CASTLRGDSLSPLHF.

The V call is TRBV19, the J call TRBJ1-6; D ambiguous. V was cut by 5 bases and J by 0 bases, with 8 bases left in between. Germline CDR1 LNHDA, CDR2 SQIVND (reference sequence). The CDR3 length is 15 residues. This CDR3 reads CASSAAPSYNSPLHF. CDR3 coding DNA: TGTGCCAGTAGTGCCGCTCCCTCCTATAATTCACCCCTCCACTTT. The full variable domain, in which reference TRBV19 and TRBJ1-6 provide the parts outside the CDR3, is DGGITQSPKYLFRKEGQNVTLSCEQNLNHDAMYWYRQDPGQGLRLIYYSQIVNDFQKGDIAEGYSVSREKKESFPLTVTSAQKNPTAFYLCASSAAPSYNSPLHFGNGTRLTVT.

The chain combines TRBV27 with TRBJ2-1; 7 nucleotides agree with TRBD1. CDR3 length: 14 residues. Germline CDR1 and CDR2: MNHEY and SMNVEV (reference sequence). The V and J ends lost 7 bases and 5 bases, in that order; junction bases with no gene match: 8. For the CDR3, the DNA is TGTGCCAGCACCCTGGACAGGTTCCACAATGAGCAGTTCTTC. This codes for CASTLDRFHNEQFF.

The V and J genes are TRBV4-1 and TRBJ1-5; D perhaps matches TRBD1 (5 bases). V shed 0 bases and J shed 0 bases, with 6 bases lying between them. Germline assignment: CDR1 MGHRA and CDR2 YSYEKL. The CDR3 runs 15 residues. The CDR3 spells CASSQEGDSNQPQHF. The CDR3 region has the DNA TGCGCCAGCAGCCAAGAAGGGGATAGCAATCAGCCCCAGCATTTT.

This chain uses TRBV5-1 with TRBJ1-1; 10 nucleotides line up with TRBD1. V shed 4 bases, J shed 4 bases, and the junction held 1 base outside the gene matches. Per germline, CDR1 SGHRS and CDR2 YFSETQ. CDR3 length: 13 amino acids. CDR3 in amino acids: CASSRDRGTEAFF. CDR3 bases: TGCGCCAGCAGCCGGGACAGGGGCACTGAAGCTTTCTTT.

The CDR3 loop is CASSSSGDYTF. The CDR3 nucleotides are TGCGCCAGCAGCTCTTCGGGGGACTACACCTTC. V is TRBV5-1 and J is TRBJ1-2; TRBD1 is a possible D gene (5 bases). The germline gives CDR1 SGHRS, CDR2 YFSETQ. V lost 3 bases and J lost 10, with 10 bases in between. The CDR3 runs to 11 residues. The full variable domain, with the rest looked up from reference TRBV5-1 and TRBJ1-2, is KAGVTQTPRYLIKTRGQQVTLSCSPISGHRSVSWYQQTPGQGLQFLFEYFSETQRNKGNFPGRFSGRQFSNSRSEMNVSTLELGDSALYLCASSSSGDYTFGSGTRLTVV.

With regard to this clone: Compared with germline, one end of the junction differs, possibly owing to a read error. This chain connects TRBV7-7 to TRBJ1-1; TRBD1 is a possible D gene (6 bases). In germline, CDR1 is SSHAT, CDR2 FNYEAQ (reference sequence). This CDR3 contains 13 residues. The CDR3 here is CASSSGTTTEAFF. The CDR3 DNA follows: TGTGCTAGCAGCTCCGGGACAACTACTGAAGCTTTCTTT.

In this sample, this clone turned up once. The chain couples TRBV28 to TRBJ1-1, with TRBD1 as a possible D gene (5 bases). V was clipped by 6 bases and J by 5 bases, with 10 bases between them. This CDR3 has 12 residues. The germline V gene encodes CDR1 MDHEN and CDR2 SYDVKM. The CDR3 here is CASSSDRTEAFF. The CDR3 DNA reads TGTGCCAGCAGCTCTGACAGAACTGAAGCTTTCTTT. Variable domain in full (rest from reference TRBV28 and TRBJ1-1): DVKVTQSSRYLVKRTGEKVFLECVQDMDHENMFWYRQDPGLGLRLIYFSYDVKMKEKGDIPEGYSVSREKKERFSLILESASTNQTSMYLCASSSDRTEAFFGQGTRLTVV.

J is TRBJ2-1 and V is TRBV5-5; D may be TRBD1 or TRBD2 (6 bases each). This CDR3 spans 12 amino acids. CDR1 is SGHKS and CDR2 is YYEKEE in the germline V gene (reference sequence). V gave up 3 bases and J gave up 8 bases, with 9 bases separating them. The CDR3 DNA sequence: TGTGCCAGCAGCTCAAGGGGGGATGAGCAGTTCTTC. Translation gives CASSSRGDEQFF.